One T cell receptor beta chain is described in this entry. This clonotype has only a few counts. The antigen it binds to is not known. Base-call qualities are not available, and no considerably larger clone is one nucleotide away. These reads were obtained on an Illumina NovaSeq 6000. TCRalpha and TCRbeta cDNA libraries were constructed by 5'RACE with constant-segment primers, with sample barcodes and unique molecular identifiers being introduced. Trizol reagent was used to extract RNA from every sample. Amplification of the libraries took two PCR steps, and the second step added a second sample barcode plus Illumina TruSeq adapters. The libraries were sequenced on an Illumina NovaSeq using 2 x 150 bp paired-end reads. Regarding the original processing steps: The reads were demultiplexed and collapsed into UMI-guided consensus sequences using migec v1.2.7. Using mixcr v2.1.11, UMI consensuses were aligned to TRA and TRB V and J templates and then assembled into clonotypes. A clonotype was counted as expanded or contracted only if both edgeR and NoisET called the change significant, with noise models trained on biological replicates. For edgeR calls, the cutoffs were a false discovery rate-adjusted p below 0.01 and a log2 fold-change threshold of 1. As an exploratory analysis of dynamics, max-normalized trajectories of the 1000 most abundant clonotypes were examined by PCA with hierarchical clustering. Each responding clone was given a CD4 or CD8 phenotype based on the CD4+ and CD8+ repertoires, which had been sequenced separately. The raw public data were reprocessed by TCRdb itself: fastp quality trimming at Q25, MiXCR clonotype calling, in-frame beta chains only. A single entry per CDR3 protein holds the most common genes and DNA from its merged rows. TCRdb, rather than the study authors, made the V and J calls. This sample is represented by about 50,000 distinct CDR3 sequences; less than 15% of them were singletons. 24% of the sample rests with the top ten.

V lost 7 bases and J lost 9 bases; the stretch between them is 16 bases long. CDR3 length: 13 amino acids, cysteine to phenylalanine. Left in the record is the CDR3 DNA by itself, 39 bases read in frame from the first base. PBMCs were isolated by Ficoll-Paque density gradient centrifugation. The data are from a study of T-cell memory formation after mild COVID-19 (dated by TCRdb to the early 2020s). Background for the entire study: TCR sequence clusters from the two donors were found to be largely donor specific. Longitudinal TCRalpha and TCRbeta repertoire sequencing tracked T-cell clones expanding and contracting after mild COVID-19 in two donors. Two young, previously healthy adult volunteers, one female and one male, were included in the cohort.

What the work shows at the level of the full study, not this receptor alone: Balanced CD4/CD8 phenotypes were observed for clones contracting from day 15 to 85, whereas a bias towards CD4+ was observed for a second wave of clones expanding from day 15 to 37. Some responding clones were found in pre-infection memory, which suggests that pre-existing cross-reactive memory T cells took part in the SARS-CoV-2 response. The second-wave clones that peaked on day 37 were not confirmed to be SARS-CoV-2 specific. Only two mild cases were covered by the study, and larger cohorts that include severe cases with pre-infection samples were considered necessary. Contracting CD4+ clones turned up mainly in the CM and EM memory subsets, whereas EMRA was where CD8+ clones were enriched.

Specimen: PBMCs or a T cell subset sorted from them (not recorded which). This chain joins TRBV12-3 or TRBV12-4 to TRBJ2-1; the D gene is tentatively TRBD1 or TRBD2, each matching 5 bases. The TCR was taken from a man aged 18 to 29 who had mild COVID-19 (a few samples of this study predate the infection). The sample titles of this study are shuffled in the database, so cell type and time point are left out; the donor was told from shared clones. The DNA sequence is given as TGTGCCAGCAACAACCCCGGGGCGGTTGAGCAGTTCTTC. This sequence encodes CASNNPGAVEQFF.